This T cell receptor (beta chain) is from a study of vaccination effects on CD4 cells after COVID-19 (dated by TCRdb to between 2021 and 2022). Concerning the study at large: Each participant received two doses of an mRNA SARS-CoV-2 vaccine, either BNT162b2 or mRNA-1273. In both COVID-19 convalescent patients and infection-naive vaccine recipients, the study compared SARS-CoV-2 spike-specific CD4+ TCR repertoires from before mRNA vaccination with those from after it. The Oncomine TCR Beta short-read assay on an Illumina iSeq 100 was used to sequence cultures from other donors in the study. Pre-vaccine samples were drawn from a couple of convalescent patients 16 days and one week before the first dose, at 142 and 148 days after COVID-19 diagnosis. Altogether, over 9 COVID-19 convalescent patients and a handful of SARS-CoV-2-naive healthy vaccine recipients made up the full study. On the study overall, not on this receptor specifically: The study was limited by a small number of convalescent patients and lacked early post-infection timepoints. At late post-vaccination timepoints, both infection-induced and vaccine-induced clones showed marked clonal contraction, consistent with waning T cell responses. In convalescent patients, the post-vaccine spike-reactive repertoire was composed mainly of new vaccine-induced clones that were largely distinct from infection-induced clones.

The library came from the immunoSEQ multiplex PCR assay. TCR beta CDR3 sequencing was performed on DNA from the cultured, isolated CD4+ T cells. In the source study's methods: Non-productive TCR sequences were discarded, and reads were trimmed to the CDR3 region, with only CDR3s of 7 or more amino acids retained. Antigen-specific clonotypes were identified with the MANAFEST web app by comparing expansion in peptide wells against reference cultures. For clones to be considered positive, expansion at FDR<0.05 versus reference and all other wells, an odds ratio above 5, and a frequency above 0.1% in two replicate wells were required. Cross-reactive clonotypes were defined as significantly expanded in SARS-CoV-2 spike wells and in at least one common cold coronavirus spike condition. CDR3 similarity was assessed by Levenshtein distance with the stringdist R package, and unrooted trees were built with ape in R 3.6.1. The table comes from immuneACCESS by way of TCRdb, which keeps in-frame sequences with V and J called. Part of the clones is missing from these tables; in studies checked, under half for an unresolved V gene and the rest for unknown reasons. V and J calls plus clone size are reproduced from that table; the DNA served to infer D and trimming. The sample includes under 55,000 clones, with around 72% observed a single time. Roughly 29% of the sample goes to the ten largest clones.

To identify antigen-specific CD4+ T cell clonotypes by their expansion, the ViraFEST assay first stimulated PBMC with viral peptide pools and then applied TCR sequencing. After less than 13 days of culture, CD4+ T cells were isolated with the EasySep CD4+ T cell isolation kit. Convalescent patients had PCR-confirmed SARS-CoV-2 infection between March and December 2020, before Alpha, Beta and Delta variants emerged in the United States. A few million PBMC per well were cultured with roughly 10 ug/ml peptides in IMDM containing roughly 5% human AB serum, around 10 IU/ml IL-2 and gentamicin. Half of the culture medium was replaced with fresh IL-2-containing medium on days 3 and 7. Unless noted otherwise, every peptide stimulation condition was cultured in triplicate wells. Using Ficoll-Paque Plus gradient centrifugation, PBMC were separated from whole blood and then either used fresh or cryopreserved at -140C. The QIAamp micro DNA kit was used to extract genomic DNA from the cultured CD4+ T cells.

Comment on this clone: Its antigen has not been determined. No much larger clonotype is one base removed from it; base qualities were not supplied.

The specimen was CD4+ T cells from PBMCs cultured with a peptide pool, collected before COVID-19 vaccination. This sequence was found in a human donor who had a prior SARS-CoV-2 infection.

The DNA is TGTGCCAGCTCACCGACACATGTTGTTTCCCGGACCTATGGCTACACCTTC. Translated, it gives CASSPTHVVSRTYGYTF. The chain is made from TRBV18 and TRBJ1-2; no D gene call is confident. From its cysteine to its phenylalanine, the CDR3 spans 17 amino acids. The kept DNA is CDR3 alone, 51 bases in frame from the first base. Trimming removed 3 bases from V and 4 bases from J, leaving 21 bases between the germline ends. As encoded in the germline V gene, CDR1 is KGHSH while CDR2 is LQKENI. The full variable domain, completed from the reference TRBV18 and TRBJ1-2 proteins outside the CDR3, reads NAGVMQNPRHLVRRRGQEARLRCSPMKGHSHVYWYRQLPEEGLKFMVYLQKENIIDESGMPKERFSAEFPKEGPSILRIQQVVRGDSAAYFCASSPTHVVSRTYGYTFGSGTRLTVV.